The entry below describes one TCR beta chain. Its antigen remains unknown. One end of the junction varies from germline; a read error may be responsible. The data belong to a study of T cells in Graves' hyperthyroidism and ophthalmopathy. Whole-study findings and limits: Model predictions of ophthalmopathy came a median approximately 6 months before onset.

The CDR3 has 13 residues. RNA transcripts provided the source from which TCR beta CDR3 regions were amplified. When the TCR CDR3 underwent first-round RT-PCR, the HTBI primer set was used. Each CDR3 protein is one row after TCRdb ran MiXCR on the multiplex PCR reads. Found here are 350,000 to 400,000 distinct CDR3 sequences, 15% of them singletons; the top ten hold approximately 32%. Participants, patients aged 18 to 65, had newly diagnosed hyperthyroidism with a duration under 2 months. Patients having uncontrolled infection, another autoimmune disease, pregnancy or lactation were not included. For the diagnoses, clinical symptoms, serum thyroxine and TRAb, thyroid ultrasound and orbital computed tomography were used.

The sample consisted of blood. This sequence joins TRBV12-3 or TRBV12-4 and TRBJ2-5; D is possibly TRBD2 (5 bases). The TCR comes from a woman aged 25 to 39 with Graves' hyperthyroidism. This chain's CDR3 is CASSFTSPEAQYF. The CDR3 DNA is TGTGCCAGCAGCTTCACTAGTCCAGAGGCCCAGTACTTC.